A single sample is the source of the 10 T cell receptor beta chains below, sequenced in a study of identical twins. TCRdb itself ran the 5' RACE reads through MiXCR, one entry per CDR3 protein. The data show some 1,700,000 distinct CDR3 sequences, more than 30% seen once. The sequenced sample consisted of cord blood. These receptors were obtained from a newborn girl in good health.

The chain recombines TRBV7-9 with TRBJ1-5; D uncertain. Germline CDR1 SEHNR, CDR2 FQNEAQ (reference sequence). The CDR3 spans 16 residues. Trimming took off 0 bases at V and 3 bases at J, with 12 bases between the two ends. CDR3 sequence reads: CASSLARAAPNQPQHF. DNA for the CDR3: TGTGCCAGCAGCTTAGCGAGGGCAGCGCCCAATCAGCCCCAGCATTTT. Full variable domain (outside the CDR3, taken from reference TRBV7-9 and TRBJ1-5): DTGVSQNPRHKITKRGQNVTFRCDPISEHNRLYWYRQTLGQGPEFLTYFQNEAQLEKSRLLSDRFSAERPKGSFSTLEIQRTEQGDSAMYLCASSLARAAPNQPQHFGDGTRLSIL.

The chain carries TRBV7-9 and TRBJ1-5; no definite D call. Germline-derived CDR1 and CDR2 are SEHNR and FQNEAQ (reference sequence). The length of the CDR3 is 14 residues. Trimming removed 1 base at V and 5 bases at J, with 9 bases between. The DNA of the CDR3 is TGTGCCAGCAGCTTAGAAGGAATCTATCAGCCCCAGCATTTT. Protein product: CASSLEGIYQPQHF.

The chain carries TRBV6-6 and TRBJ1-5; no firm D call. The CDR3 contains 14 residues. Germline V gene lookup returns CDR1 MNHNY and CDR2 SVGAGI (reference sequence). With 0 bases removed from V and 7 bases from J, the gap between germline ends came to 10 bases. CDR3 coding DNA: TGTGCCAGCAGTTACTCGGAAGGATTACAGCCCCAGCATTTT. This gives the protein CASSYSEGLQPQHF.

In this sample, this clonotype turned up many times. In DNA, the CDR3 is TGCGCCAGCAGCATAGCATTCAGACAGGGTCAGGGTTGGAATGAGCAGTTCTTC. It is translated as CASSIAFRQGQGWNEQFF. The rearrangement links TRBV5-1 to TRBJ2-1; 7 bases line up with TRBD1. CDR3 length: 18 amino acids. CDR1 and CDR2 (germline): SGHRS, YFSETQ. J lost 7 bases, V lost 4 bases, and 20 bases had no gene match.

This clonotype was detected only a few times. V usage is TRBV27 and J usage is TRBJ2-1; D remains unclear. CDR3 length equals 13 residues. From germline, CDR1 is MNHEY and CDR2 SMNVEV (reference sequence). With 4 bases removed from V and 7 bases from J, the gap between germline ends came to 11 bases. CDR3 sequence (DNA): TGTGCCAGCAGTTGGGGTCCGGAAAATGAGCAGTTCTTC. Encoded protein: CASSWGPENEQFF.

This chain uses TRBV27 with TRBJ2-7, with a tentative D call TRBD2 (6 bases). From germline, CDR1 is MNHEY and CDR2 SMNVEV (reference sequence). The CDR3 is 12 amino acids. Trimming left V 9 bases short and J 2 bases short, with 11 bases between. CDR3 sequence reads: CASPSGPYEQYF. DNA of the CDR3: TGTGCCAGTCCGAGCGGGCCCTACGAGCAGTACTTC.

This CDR3 is CASSIGWPSTDTQYF. In DNA, the CDR3 is TGTGCCAGTAGTATAGGGTGGCCTTCCACAGATACGCAGTATTTT. V usage is TRBV19 and J usage is TRBJ2-3; D not certain. The CDR3 contains 15 residues. Germline V gene data show CDR1 as LNHDA and CDR2 as SQIVND (reference sequence). V lost 1 base and J lost 2, with 10 bases in between. Full variable domain (rest looked up from reference TRBV19 and TRBJ2-3): DGGITQSPKYLFRKEGQNVTLSCEQNLNHDAMYWYRQDPGQGLRLIYYSQIVNDFQKGDIAEGYSVSREKKESFPLTVTSAQKNPTAFYLCASSIGWPSTDTQYFGPGTRLTVL.

The chain carries TRBV6-1 and TRBJ1-2; 7 bases match TRBD1. This CDR3 has 15 amino acids. Germline CDR1 is MNHNS and CDR2 is SASEGT. The V segment lost 6 bases and the J segment 0 bases; nucleotides outside the gene matches: 7. The CDR3 reads CASSSGQATNYGYTF. The DNA of the CDR3 is TGTGCCAGCAGCTCCGGACAGGCGACTAACTATGGCTACACCTTC.

V usage is TRBV4-2 and J usage is TRBJ1-2; 7 positions agree with TRBD1. Per germline, CDR1 LGHNA and CDR2 YNFKEQ. Trimming took 2 bases from V and 0 from J; bases not matched to a gene: 6. The CDR3 spans 16 residues. CDR3 region: CASSQWTGAANYGYTF. The CDR3 nucleotides read TGTGCCAGCAGCCAATGGACAGGCGCAGCTAACTATGGCTACACCTTC.

This clonotype was detected a few times. The CDR3 spells CASSLVFDEQFF. The CDR3 DNA follows: TGTGCCAGCAGCTTAGTGTTCGATGAGCAGTTCTTC. The chain uses TRBV11-1 and TRBJ2-1, with D unclear. V was shortened by 1 base and J by 8 bases, with 6 bases between the two germline ends. CDR1 and CDR2 (germline): SGHAT, FQDESV (reference sequence). The CDR3 has 12 amino acids.